A single T cell receptor beta chain is shown here with its context. The record originates from a study of control samples from healthy donors and cancer patients. Trimming cost V 0 bases and J 2 bases, with 12 bases left between them. The CDR3 sequence is 16 residues long. Germline loops: CDR1 SGHRS, CDR2 YFSETQ. Method: immunoSEQ multiplex PCR; TCRdb's copy keeps in-frame clones and lacks some. This table holds about 80,000 clones, about 79% found once. This TCR was sampled from a man in his sixties with head and neck cancer. The chain combines TRBV5-1 with TRBJ2-1, with a tentative D call TRBD2 (6 bases). What was sequenced was PBMCs. The CDR3, as DNA: TGCGCCAGCAGCTTGGGGCCGGGACTTCCCTACAATGAGCAGTTCTTC. This translates into CASSLGPGLPYNEQFF.